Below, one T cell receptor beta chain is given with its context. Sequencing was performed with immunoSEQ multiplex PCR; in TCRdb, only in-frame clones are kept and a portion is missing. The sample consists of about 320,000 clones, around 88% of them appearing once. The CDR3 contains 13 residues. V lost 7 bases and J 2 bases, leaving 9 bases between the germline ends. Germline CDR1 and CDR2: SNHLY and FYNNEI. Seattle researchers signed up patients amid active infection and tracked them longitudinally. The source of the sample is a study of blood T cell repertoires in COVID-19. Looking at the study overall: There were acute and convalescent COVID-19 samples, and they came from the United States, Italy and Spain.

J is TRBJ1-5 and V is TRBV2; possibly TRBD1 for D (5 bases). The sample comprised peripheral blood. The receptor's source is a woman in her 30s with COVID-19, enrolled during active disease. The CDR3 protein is CASTPRGNQPQHF. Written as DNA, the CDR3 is TGTGCCAGCACGCCCAGGGGCAATCAGCCCCAGCATTTT.